These 12 T cell receptor beta chains share one sample of origin, sequenced in a study of T-cell reconstitution after alpha-beta-depleted transplantation in children. As it was prepared, the TCRbeta library received unique molecular identifiers. Each CDR3 protein gets one entry after TCRdb re-called the PCR reads with MiXCR. The data hold fewer than 150,000 distinct CDR3 sequences, with more than 9.5% observed a single time. Specimen: PBMCs, mostly from graft donor cells, collected 180 days after TCRalphabeta/CD19-depleted stem cell transplant. These receptors were obtained from a girl less than two years old who had a stem cell transplant for combined immunodeficiency, so the T cells may come from the graft donor.

This clonotype was found a few times. CDR3 in DNA: TGTGCCACTCAGGGTAGGACCGGGGAGCTGTTTTTT. This encodes CATQGRTGELFF. V usage is TRBV21-1 and J usage is TRBJ2-2; the table's D call, TRBD1, has no DNA check behind it. TRBV21-1 is a pseudogene locus. This CDR3 has 12 amino acids.

This sequence joins TRBV6-1 and TRBJ1-5; D gene ambiguous. Trimming cost V 2 bases and J 4 bases, with 0 bases left between them. This CDR3 contains 11 residues. Germline V gene sequence: CDR1 MNHNS, CDR2 SASEGT. In DNA form, the CDR3 reads TGTGCCAGCAGTGAAAATCAGCCCCAGCATTTT. Translated: CASSENQPQHF.

This clonotype was found many times. The genes are TRBV15 and TRBJ2-3; 10 nucleotides align to TRBD2. CDR1 is LNHNV and CDR2 is YYDKDF in the germline V gene (reference sequence). The CDR3 loop spans 18 amino acids. Losses at the gene ends were 0 bases for V and 2 bases for J; bases not matched to a gene: 8. The CDR3 region is CATSRDPPGLAITDTQYF. CDR3 nucleotide sequence: TGTGCCACCAGCAGAGATCCTCCGGGACTAGCGATCACAGATACGCAGTATTTT.

This clonotype was detected only a few times. The chain couples TRBV7-2 to TRBJ2-2; D is unresolved. This CDR3 contains 15 residues. Germline CDR1 and CDR2: SGHTA and FQGNSA. V lost 1 base and J 5 bases, leaving 11 bases between the germline ends. CDR3 coding DNA: TGTGCCAGCAGCTTAGGGCTCGGGTCGACCGGGGAGCTGTTTTTT. Translation gives CASSLGLGSTGELFF.

The chain combines TRBV20-1 with TRBJ2-2; 8 bases are shared with TRBD1. V shed 7 bases, J shed 5 bases, and the junction held 6 bases outside the gene matches. Germline values: CDR1 DFQATT, CDR2 SNEGSKA (reference sequence). CDR3 length: 13 residues. CDR3 region: CSVATGGTGELFF. The CDR3 nucleotides read TGCAGTGTCGCCACAGGGGGGACCGGGGAGCTGTTTTTT.

This clonotype has just a few counts. CDR3 protein: CASSPTPSVYGYTF. CDR3 sequence (DNA): TGTGCCAGCTCCCCAACTCCCAGCGTCTATGGCTACACCTTC. This chain connects TRBV18 to TRBJ1-2, with D uncertain. Germline V gene data show CDR1 as KGHSH and CDR2 as LQKENI. This CDR3 has 14 residues. The V and J ends lost 6 bases and 4 bases respectively, with 15 bases between them.

This clonotype turned up a few times. V is TRBV5-1 and J is TRBJ1-2, with 9 positions matching TRBD1. This CDR3 region has 14 residues. Germline values: CDR1 SGHRS, CDR2 YFSETQ. With V trimmed by 5 bases and J by 4 bases, 6 bases remained unmatched. The CDR3 DNA reads TGCGCCAGCAGACTCACAGGGGGCCCCTATGGCTACACCTTC. This encodes CASRLTGGPYGYTF.

This sequence joins TRBV20-1 and TRBJ1-2, with 9 bases identical to TRBD1. Germline V gene lookup returns CDR1 DFQATT and CDR2 SNEGSKA (reference sequence). The V gene end was trimmed by 6 bases and the J gene end by 2 bases; junction bases not matched to a gene: 4. The CDR3 is 13 amino acids. Written as DNA, the CDR3 is TGCAGTGCACAACAGGGGGCAAACTATGGCTACACCTTC. Translating gives CSAQQGANYGYTF.

A few counts support this clonotype. The rearrangement joins TRBV20-1 to TRBJ1-5; tentative D call: TRBD1 (5 bases). CDR3 size: 13 residues. Between the trimmed V and J ends, which lost 3 bases and 7 bases, there was a span of 13 bases. Germline-derived CDR1 and CDR2 are DFQATT and SNEGSKA (reference sequence). The CDR3 loop reads CSASGGALQPQHF. The CDR3 DNA follows: TGCAGTGCTAGCGGAGGGGCTTTGCAGCCCCAGCATTTT.

The V gene is TRBV5-1, the J gene TRBJ1-2, with a weak D call TRBD1 (6 bases). This CDR3 is 19 amino acids long. Trimming took off 1 base at V and 2 bases at J, with 24 bases between the two ends. CDR1 and CDR2 from the germline V gene are SGHRS and YFSETQ. In nucleotides, the CDR3 is TGCGCCAGCAGCTTGAGGAGGGGAGACAGGCCAGGGGCCAACTATGGCTACACCTTC. Translated, it gives CASSLRRGDRPGANYGYTF.

The chain joins TRBV20-1 to TRBJ2-1; D is possibly TRBD1 (8 bases). The CDR3 runs to 19 residues. Germline CDR1 DFQATT, CDR2 SNEGSKA (reference sequence). V was trimmed by 5 bases and J by 2 bases, leaving 28 bases between them. The CDR3 region is CSASGRDRLRGGPYNEQFF. DNA of the CDR3: TGCAGTGCTTCCGGACGGGACAGGTTGAGGGGAGGGCCCTACAATGAGCAGTTCTTC.

There are many counts of this clonotype. This sequence joins TRBV27 and TRBJ2-4, with 7 bases aligning to TRBD1. V dropped 5 bases and J dropped 8; count of bases not matched to a gene: 12. The CDR3 has 15 amino acids. Looked up from germline, CDR1 is MNHEY and CDR2 is SMNVEV (reference sequence). CDR3 loop: CASSPRTGPRDIQYF. CDR3 bases: TGTGCCAGCAGTCCTCGGACAGGACCAAGGGACATTCAGTACTTC.